The clone carrying this T cell receptor (beta chain) is a singleton in its sample. This record belongs to a study of blood T cell repertoires in COVID-19. Libraries were prepared by immunoSEQ multiplex PCR; TCRdb keeps only in-frame clonotypes and omits some of them. In the table there are almost 80,000 clones, roughly 90% of which are singletons. The TCR sequence derives from a woman over 75 with acute or convalescent COVID-19. Source material: peripheral blood.

The CDR3 reads CASFGQGAHWSGYTF. Here the CDR3 DNA reads TGTGCCAGCTTCGGACAGGGGGCGCATTGGTCTGGCTACACCTTC. The chain couples TRBV6-5 to TRBJ1-2; TRBD1 agrees at 11 bases. Germline values: CDR1 MNHEY, CDR2 SVGAGI. This CDR3 spans 15 amino acids. J was trimmed by 7 bases and V by 8 bases; bases with no gene match: 12.